This T cell receptor (beta chain) was observed in a study of human T cells and chemical hapten exposure. Findings of the study overall: Unchanged with DPC sensitization were TCRs above 1 in 1000 frequency.

Whole blood, unfractionated, served as the material for total RNA extraction. A few counts support this clonotype. Its antigen is not known. How the authors handled the data: From approximately 20,000 to 700,000 TCRs were found per sample, with a median of roughly 89,000. TCRdb called the 5' RACE reads again in MiXCR, with one record for every CDR3 protein. These V and J calls rely on TCRdb rather than the paper's analysis. In the table there are 110,000 or so distinct CDR3 sequences, approximately 20% of which are singletons. The CDR3 length is 19 residues. Germline V gives CDR1 MDHEN, CDR2 SYDVKM. The germline V and J ends were trimmed by 6 bases and 4 bases, with 30 bases remaining between them.

The rearrangement joins TRBV28 to TRBJ1-1, with TRBD1 as a possible D gene (5 bases). The TCR comes from a human donor in good health. Here the CDR3 reads CASSPEVVSQNHGGTEAFF. The CDR3 DNA reads as TGTGCCAGCAGCCCAGAGGTCGTCTCCCAGAATCATGGGGGCACTGAAGCTTTCTTT.